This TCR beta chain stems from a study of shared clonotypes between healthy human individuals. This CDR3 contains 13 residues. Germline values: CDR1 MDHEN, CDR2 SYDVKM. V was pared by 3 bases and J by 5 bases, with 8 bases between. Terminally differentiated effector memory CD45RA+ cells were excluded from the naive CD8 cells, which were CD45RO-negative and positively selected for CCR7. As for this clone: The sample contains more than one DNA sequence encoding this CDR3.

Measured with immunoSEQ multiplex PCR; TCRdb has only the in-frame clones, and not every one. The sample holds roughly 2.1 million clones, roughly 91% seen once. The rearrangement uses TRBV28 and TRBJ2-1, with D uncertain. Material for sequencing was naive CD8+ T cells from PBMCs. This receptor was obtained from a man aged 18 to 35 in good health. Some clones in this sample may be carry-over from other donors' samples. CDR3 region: CASSLGRNNEQFF. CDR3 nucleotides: TGTGCCAGCAGTTTGGGTAGGAACAATGAGCAGTTCTTC.